A selection of T cell receptor beta chains follows, all from one sample in a study of shared clonotypes between healthy human individuals. The protocol was immunoSEQ multiplex PCR, while the TCRdb copy is restricted to in-frame clones and leaves out a portion. The table lists hundreds of thousands of clones, about 91% of them singletons. Sequencing used naive CD8+ T cells sorted from blood. These receptors were taken from a man in his thirties or forties in good health. The CDR3 runs from the conserved cysteine through the conserved F or W. D genes are given only for firm matches. Expanded clones get a size class; other rows say once, few or many, or leave the size out.

NA	TRBV5-4	NA	TRBJ2-7	CASSLDRASYEQYF	TGTGCCAGCAGCTTGGACAGAGCCTCCTACGAGCAGTACTTC
NA	TRBV7-9	NA	TRBJ2-7	CASSLAGAADAYEQYF	TGTGCCAGCAGCTTAGCTGGGGCAGCTGATGCCTACGAGCAGTACTTC
TRBD2	TRBV28	NA	TRBJ2-2	CASSLRSGINTGELFF	TGTGCCAGCAGTTTGCGGAGCGGGATTAACACCGGGGAGCTGTTTTTT
TRBD1	TRBV5-8	NA	TRBJ2-7	CASSFLGTGSYEQYF	TGTGCCAGCAGCTTCTTGGGGACAGGCTCCTACGAGCAGTACTTC
NA	TRBV4-1	NA	TRBJ1-2	CASSQGTDRRYHGYTF	TGCGCCAGCAGCCAAGGAACCGACAGGAGGTATCATGGCTACACCTTC
NA	TRBV11-3	NA	TRBJ1-1	CASSLTGNTEAFF	TGTGCCAGCAGCCTCACTGGAAATACTGAAGCTTTCTTT
TRBD2	TRBV4-1	NA	TRBJ2-5	CASSQDPVGSGRVETQYF	TGCGCCAGCAGCCAAGATCCGGTTGGTAGCGGGAGGGTAGAGACCCAGTACTTC
TRBD1	TRBV10-1	few	TRBJ1-5	CASSETPDRGRGNQPQHF	TGCGCCAGCAGTGAGACCCCTGACAGGGGCCGGGGCAATCAGCCCCAGCATTTT
NA	TRBV7-9	NA	TRBJ2-4	CASSLLLPEAKNIQYF	TGTGCCAGCAGCTTACTCCTTCCGGAGGCCAAAAACATTCAGTACTTC
NA	TRBV11-2	many	TRBJ2-1	CASSRDWGGANEQFF	TGTGCCAGCAGCCGTGACTGGGGCGGAGCTAATGAGCAGTTCTTC